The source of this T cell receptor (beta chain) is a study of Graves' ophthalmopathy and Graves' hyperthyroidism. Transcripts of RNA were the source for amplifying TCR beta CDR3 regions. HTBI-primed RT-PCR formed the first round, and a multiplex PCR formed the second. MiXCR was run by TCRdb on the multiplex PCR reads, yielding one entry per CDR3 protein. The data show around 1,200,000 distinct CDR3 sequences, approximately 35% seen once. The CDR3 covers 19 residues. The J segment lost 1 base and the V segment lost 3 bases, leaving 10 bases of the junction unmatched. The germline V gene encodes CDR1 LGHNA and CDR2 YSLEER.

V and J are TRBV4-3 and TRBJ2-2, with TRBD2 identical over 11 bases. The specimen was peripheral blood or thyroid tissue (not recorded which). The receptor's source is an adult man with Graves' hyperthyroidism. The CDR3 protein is CASSQSTSGGTKNTGELFF. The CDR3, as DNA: TGCGCCAGCAGCCAGAGCACTAGCGGGGGCACCAAGAACACCGGGGAGCTGTTTTTT.